This T cell receptor (beta chain) was obtained from a study of blood T cell repertoires in COVID-19. Study information: T cells, B-cell-depleted T cells, or PBMCs provided the cDNA or gDNA that served as material.

Trimming took 5 bases from V and 12 from J; bases not matched to a gene: 9. The CDR3 has 13 amino acids. The repertoire was sequenced with immunoSEQ multiplex PCR; TCRdb's copy has only in-frame clones and lacks some. The top ten clones hold approximately 2.5% of a sample with 250,000 or so clones, about 89% of them seen once. Participants' own reports of clinical history determined their cohort assignment. The sequence was obtained from a woman aged 18-30 years who had recovered from COVID-19. The chain links TRBV12-3 or TRBV12-4 to TRBJ2-1, with 8 positions matching TRBD2. Material for sequencing was PBMCs or T cells enriched from blood (not recorded which). This CDR3 reads CASSLGLVDRQFF. CDR3 in DNA: TGTGCCAGCAGTCTGGGACTAGTCGATCGGCAGTTCTTC.